What follows describes a single TCR beta chain. The protocol was immunoSEQ multiplex PCR, while the TCRdb copy is restricted to in-frame clones and leaves out a portion. In the table there are around 90,000 clones, around nine tenths of which are singletons. This record comes from a study of control samples from healthy donors and cancer patients. The germline V and J ends were trimmed by 0 bases and 5 bases, with 13 bases remaining between them. The CDR3 runs 15 residues. Germline lookup yields CDR1 MNHNY and CDR2 SVGAGI (reference sequence). Sequenced: blood. This sequence joins TRBV6-6 and TRBJ1-2, with a weak D call TRBD1 (5 bases). The sequence came from a man aged 25 to 45 in good health. In nucleotides, the CDR3 is TGTGCCAGCAGTTACTCGATAGGGGATCAGTATGGCTACACCTTC. Encoded protein: CASSYSIGDQYGYTF.